This TCR beta chain originates from a study of beta chain features in type 1 diabetes. Remarks on this clone: What it recognizes is unknown.

The CDR3 extends over 15 amino acids. J lost 8 bases, V lost 5 bases, and 12 bases had no gene match. Germline-derived CDR1 and CDR2 are SGHRS and YFSETQ. Each of the CD4+ naive, central memory, regulatory and stem cell-like memory populations was sorted via CD45RO/CCR7/CD25/CD127/CD95/CD27. Each sorted population was over 95% pure. The study's findings and limits: In every one of the four CD4+ subsets, TCRB CDR3s were moderately but significantly shorter in Type 1 diabetes patients. Naive, central memory and Treg TCRB repertoires appeared more alike in patients than in healthy donors.

The study reverse transcribed the entire isolated RNA, so it sequenced expressed TCRB transcripts. Here immunoSEQ multiplex PCR was the method, and the copy in TCRdb shows in-frame clones only, minus some. The sample has some 150,000 clones; about 7% are singletons. Sequenced material: central memory CD4+ T cells from blood. J is TRBJ1-5 and V is TRBV5-1, with TRBD1 matching over 8 bases. This sequence was found in a woman under 40 in good health. The DNA for the CDR3 is TGCGCCAGCAGTCGTGGTGGACAGGGCTATGAGCCCCAGCATTTT. This gives the protein CASSRGGQGYEPQHF.